The 29 T cell receptor beta chains below all came from one sample that was sequenced in a study of beta chain features in type 1 diabetes. cDNA synthesis used the whole RNA isolate, giving expressed TCRB sequences. Clones were read by immunoSEQ multiplex PCR, and TCRdb kept only the in-frame ones, dropping some. The table has some 150,000 clones, more than 9% seen once. Sample: naive CD4+ T cells from blood. These receptors came from a young man in good health.

This clone was seen a handful of times. The chain uses TRBV4-1 and TRBJ1-5; D is ambiguous. The V gene's germline CDR1 is MGHRA and CDR2 YSYEKL. Trimming stripped 4 bases from V and 0 bases from J, with 13 bases between. The CDR3 runs to 16 residues. The CDR3 DNA reads as TGCGCCAGCAGCCCCGCCGGGGTTAATAGCAATCAGCCCCAGCATTTT. Protein sequence: CASSPAGVNSNQPQHF.

The V gene is TRBV6-5, the J gene TRBJ2-7, with 10 positions matching TRBD2. After removal of 2 bases from V and 4 bases from J, the junction contained 8 bases not matched to a gene. Germline V gives CDR1 MNHEY, CDR2 SVGAGI. The CDR3 consists of 16 residues. The CDR3 is CASSYQPSGGRYEQYF. As DNA, the CDR3 is TGTGCCAGCAGTTACCAACCTAGCGGGGGCCGTTACGAGCAGTACTTC.

This chain joins TRBV7-2 and TRBJ1-5; possibly TRBD1 for D (5 bases). This CDR3 contains 15 residues. With 7 bases removed from V and 1 base from J, the gap between germline ends came to 14 bases. CDR1 is SGHTA and CDR2 is FQGNSA in the germline V gene. CDR3 nucleotides: TGTGCCAGCAAATTGGGAGGGGAAAGCAATCAGCCCCAGCATTTT. Translated: CASKLGGESNQPQHF.

This clone turned up a few times. The chain joins TRBV6-6 to TRBJ1-4, with D maybe TRBD1 (6 bases). From germline, CDR1 is MNHNY and CDR2 SVGAGI (reference sequence). This CDR3 has 16 residues. Trimming pared 4 bases from V and 6 bases from J, leaving 18 bases between. CDR3 DNA sequence: TGTGCCAGCAGTTCCCCCCAGGGGAGGGGTTATGAAAAACTGTTTTTT. This sequence encodes CASSSPQGRGYEKLFF.

This chain connects TRBV7-9 to TRBJ2-7; tentative D call: TRBD1 (8 bases). V lost 10 bases, J lost 7 bases, and 23 bases lay in between. There are 14 residues in the CDR3. The germline V gene encodes CDR1 SEHNR and CDR2 FQNEAQ (reference sequence). The CDR3 region is CAIPGGTGPWEQYF. CDR3 DNA sequence: TGTGCCATCCCCGGGGGGACAGGCCCCTGGGAGCAGTACTTC.

The chain couples TRBV6-4 to TRBJ2-1, with D hard to call. Between the trimmed V and J ends, which lost 5 bases and 8 bases, there was a span of 16 bases. The CDR3 is 14 amino acids. Germline V lookup: CDR1 MRHNA, CDR2 SNTAGT. CDR3 amino acids: CASSPLGSFHEQFF. The CDR3 coding sequence is TGTGCCAGCAGTCCCCTGGGCAGTTTCCATGAGCAGTTCTTC.

The V and J genes are TRBV4-1 and TRBJ2-3; TRBD1 is a possible D gene (6 bases). Germline lookup yields CDR1 MGHRA and CDR2 YSYEKL. Between the trimmed V and J ends, which lost 4 bases and 4 bases, there was a span of 18 bases. The length of the CDR3 is 16 residues. The CDR3 region has the DNA TGCGCCAGCAGCCTTTGGACAGCCCCCGGTCCAGATACGCAGTATTTT. It encodes CASSLWTAPGPDTQYF.

This clone was detected only a few times. The chain employs TRBV27 and TRBJ1-5; D is perhaps TRBD1 (5 bases). CDR1 and CDR2 (germline): MNHEY, SMNVEV (reference sequence). The V and J ends lost 5 bases and 0 bases respectively, with 14 bases between them. The CDR3 is 16 amino acids. CDR3 DNA: TGTGCCAGCAGTCATCGAACGACAGATAGCAATCAGCCCCAGCATTTT. Its protein is CASSHRTTDSNQPQHF.

This clone was counted ten times or more. The same CDR3 arises from other DNA sequences in this sample as well. This sequence joins TRBV7-2 and TRBJ2-1; tentative D call: TRBD1 (5 bases). The CDR3 consists of 15 residues. The germline CDR1 and CDR2 sequences are SGHTA and FQGNSA. Trimming removed 1 base at V and 1 base at J, with 8 bases between. This CDR3 reads CASSLDSGSYNEQFF. CDR3 sequence (DNA): TGTGCCAGCAGCTTAGACTCAGGGTCCTACAATGAGCAGTTCTTC.

This clone appeared a few times. The chain couples TRBV5-7 to TRBJ2-7, with 8 bases that match TRBD1. TRBV5-7 is designated an ORF whose function remains uncertain. Trimming took 4 bases from V and 2 from J; bases not matched to a gene: 8. The CDR3 contains 15 residues. CDR3: CASSGRTGTTYEQYF. DNA for the CDR3: TGTGCCAGCAGCGGCAGGACAGGGACGACCTACGAGCAGTACTTC.

V usage is TRBV11-2 and J usage is TRBJ2-5; a possible D gene is TRBD1 (5 bases). V gave up 5 bases and J gave up 0 bases, with 16 bases separating them. This CDR3 contains 16 residues. CDR1 is SGHAT, CDR2 FQNNGV, per germline. DNA for the CDR3: TGTGCCAGCAGCCCACAGTTGGGGCAAAACCAAGAGACCCAGTACTTC. This gives the protein CASSPQLGQNQETQYF.

This clone occurred many times. The V call is TRBV7-9, the J call TRBJ1-1, with 9 bases identical to TRBD1. In germline, CDR1 is SEHNR, CDR2 FQNEAQ (reference sequence). The junction had 5 bases not matched to a gene; V was cut back by 5 bases and J by 4 bases. The CDR3 has 14 residues. DNA of the CDR3: TGTGCCAGCAGCCGAGGACAGGGGATCACTGAAGCTTTCTTT. This codes for CASSRGQGITEAFF.

The chain links TRBV7-9 to TRBJ2-5, with 9 bases lining up with TRBD1. The CDR3 has 15 amino acids. CDR1 and CDR2 (germline): SEHNR, FQNEAQ (reference sequence). The junction had 8 bases not matched to a gene; V was cut back by 6 bases and J by 3 bases. The CDR3, as DNA: TGTGCCAGCAGATACACGGGACAGGGAAAAGAGACCCAGTACTTC. This sequence encodes CASRYTGQGKETQYF.

This chain joins TRBV7-3 and TRBJ2-1; 10 bases agree with TRBD1. The CDR3 sequence is 14 residues long. The J segment lost 7 bases and the V segment lost 5 bases, leaving 5 bases of the junction unmatched. CDR1 SGHTA and CDR2 FQGTGA come from the germline V gene. The CDR3, as DNA: TGTGCCAGCAGCCCGCGACAGGGGGCGAATGAGCAGTTCTTC. It codes for CASSPRQGANEQFF. The full variable domain, completed using reference TRBV7-3 and TRBJ2-1, is GAGVSQTPSNKVTEKGKYVELRCDPISGHTALYWYRQSLGQGPEFLIYFQGTGAADDSGLPNDRFFAVRPEGSVSTLKIQRTERGDSAVYLCASSPRQGANEQFFGPGTRLTVL.

The chain joins TRBV6-5 to TRBJ2-1, with 10 bases aligning to TRBD2. The CDR3 runs 16 residues. Germline trimming cut 0 bases from V and 4 bases from J; bases unmatched to any gene: 3. Per germline, CDR1 MNHEY and CDR2 SVGAGI. For the CDR3, the DNA is TGTGCCAGCAGTTACTCGAGTAGCGGGGGGTACAATGAGCAGTTCTTC. Its translation is CASSYSSSGGYNEQFF.

The chain combines TRBV7-3 with TRBJ2-3; tentative D call: TRBD2 (6 bases). The ends were cut back, 1 base at V and 4 bases at J, with 9 bases in the middle. CDR3 length: 14 amino acids. CDR1 and CDR2 (germline): SGHTA, FQGTGA. The CDR3 sequence is CASSLKGGADTQYF. DNA of the CDR3: TGTGCCAGCAGCTTAAAGGGCGGGGCAGATACGCAGTATTTT.

V gene TRBV7-2 combines with J gene TRBJ2-5, with TRBD1 as a possible D gene (6 bases). Germline lookup yields CDR1 SGHTA and CDR2 FQGNSA. CDR3 size: 14 residues. The germline V and J ends were trimmed by 5 bases and 5 bases, with 15 bases remaining between them. The CDR3 coding sequence is TGTGCCAGCAGCAGGGACATGGGGCTCGAGACCCAGTACTTC. Its translation is CASSRDMGLETQYF.

In its sample, this clone was seen a few times. This sequence joins TRBV18 and TRBJ2-3, with no clear D. Deletions cut 5 bases from V and 0 bases from J, with 15 bases between. Germline-derived CDR1 and CDR2 are KGHSH and LQKENI. The CDR3 spans 16 residues. In nucleotides, the CDR3 is TGTGCCAGCTCAGTCTCGCCTGGGCAGAGCACAGATACGCAGTATTTT. Translated: CASSVSPGQSTDTQYF.

The chain links TRBV7-2 to TRBJ2-1; D unresolved. V was pared by 1 base and J by 10 bases, with 8 bases between. Germline V CDR1 and CDR2: SGHTA, FQGNSA. This CDR3 is 12 amino acids long. Here the CDR3 DNA reads TGTGCCAGCAGCTTAGTGGTCGGGGAGCAGTTCTTC. Its translation is CASSLVVGEQFF.

This clone occurred a few times. The CDR3 loop reads CASSPNPRTSGDETQYF. The CDR3 DNA sequence: TGCGCCAGCAGCCCAAACCCCAGAACTAGCGGGGACGAGACCCAGTACTTC. V gene TRBV5-1 combines with J gene TRBJ2-5, with 10 bases lining up with TRBD2. The CDR3 is 17 residues long. The trim removed 4 bases at V and 5 bases at J, leaving 14 bases unmatched. CDR1 and CDR2 (germline): SGHRS, YFSETQ.

The CDR3: CASSLGSGGAKNIQYF. The CDR3 DNA sequence: TGCGCCAGCAGCTTGGGGAGCGGGGGCGCCAAAAACATTCAGTACTTC. The V call is TRBV5-1, the J call TRBJ2-4; 8 bases align to TRBD2. Losses at the gene ends were 0 bases for V and 1 base for J; bases not matched to a gene: 3. From germline, CDR1 is SGHRS and CDR2 YFSETQ. This CDR3 has 16 residues.

This sequence joins TRBV9 and TRBJ2-3, with TRBD2 identical over 7 bases. CDR1 SGDLS and CDR2 YYNGEE come from the germline V gene. The CDR3 spans 16 residues. V was clipped by 4 bases and J by 2 bases; unmatched bases: 10. In DNA, the CDR3 is TGTGCCAGCAGCCCAGACGGGGGGTCCCCCACAGATACGCAGTATTTT. This codes for CASSPDGGSPTDTQYF.

This clone was seen more than once but under ten times. The chain links TRBV11-2 to TRBJ1-1; D unclear. Trimming pared 4 bases from V and 1 base from J, leaving 7 bases between. This CDR3 has 13 amino acids. The V gene's germline CDR1 is SGHAT and CDR2 FQNNGV. The CDR3 sequence is CASSSNTNTEAFF. The CDR3 DNA sequence: TGTGCCAGCAGCTCGAACACGAACACTGAAGCTTTCTTT.

The chain combines TRBV6-5 with TRBJ2-7; tentative D call: TRBD1 (6 bases). Per the germline V gene, CDR1 is MNHEY and CDR2 is SVGAGI. The length of the CDR3 is 16 residues. V lost 0 bases, J lost 0 bases, and 12 bases lay in between. The CDR3 spells CASSYSTGGISYEQYF. For the CDR3, the DNA is TGTGCCAGCAGTTACTCGACAGGAGGTATCTCCTACGAGCAGTACTTC.

This clone was found once. The CDR3 here is CASSEQDRRGSYTF. DNA of the CDR3: TGTGCCAGCAGTGAACAAGACCGCAGGGGAAGCTACACCTTC. The chain links TRBV6-5 to TRBJ1-2; TRBD1 is a possible D gene (6 bases). CDR3 size: 14 residues. V was cut by 5 bases and J by 9 bases, with 19 bases left in between. The V gene's germline CDR1 is MNHEY and CDR2 SVGAGI.

This clone was detected a few times. The J gene is TRBJ2-2, the V gene TRBV11-3, with D perhaps TRBD1 (5 bases). Germline V CDR1 and CDR2: SGHNT, YENEEA. This CDR3 contains 14 residues. The ends were cut back, 5 bases at V and 6 bases at J, with 13 bases in the middle. The CDR3 reads CASSHRRGPGELFF. The CDR3 DNA follows: TGTGCCAGCAGCCATCGAAGGGGTCCCGGGGAGCTGTTTTTT.

The sample holds a few counts of this clone. The chain employs TRBV2 and TRBJ1-3; D not certain. CDR1 is SNHLY, CDR2 FYNNEI, per germline. Trimming pared 6 bases from V and 1 base from J, leaving 16 bases between. This CDR3 region has 16 residues. The CDR3 spells CASRDLGRASGNTIYF. CDR3 nucleotides: TGTGCCAGCAGGGACCTGGGGAGGGCATCTGGAAACACCATATATTTT.

This clone was counted a few times. The V and J genes are TRBV5-1 and TRBJ2-1; TRBD1 is a possible D gene (5 bases). Germline CDR1 reads SGHRS; CDR2 reads YFSETQ. Trimming took off 0 bases at V and 8 bases at J, with 9 bases between the two ends. The CDR3 has 13 residues. The CDR3 is CASSLGQSYEQFF. CDR3 nucleotides: TGCGCCAGCAGCTTGGGACAGTCATATGAGCAGTTCTTC.

In its sample, this clone was seen a few times. This chain uses TRBV7-2 with TRBJ1-4; 7 bases agree with TRBD1. The germline V gene has CDR1 SGHTA and CDR2 FQGNSA. V was clipped by 1 base and J by 5 bases; unmatched bases: 4. This CDR3 region has 15 residues. CDR3 DNA sequence: TGTGCCAGCAGCTTAGGGGACAGACTAAATGAAAAACTGTTTTTT. Amino acid sequence: CASSLGDRLNEKLFF.